This is a list of T cell receptor beta chains from one sample in a study of human T cells and chemical hapten exposure. MiXCR was run by TCRdb on the RACE reads, yielding one entry per CDR3 protein. The repertoire has about 270,000 distinct CDR3 sequences, almost 8% of them found once; the top ten carry 0.9% to 1.5%. The starting material was whole blood, obtained in connection with sensitization to the hapten diphenylcyclopropenone (DPC). The receptors come from a man younger than 35 with alopecia areata. Some clones in this sample may be carry-over from other donors' samples. Both conserved end residues are part of each CDR3. A D gene is named only where the DNA matches it firmly. Clone size is not always given. Where it is, it says once, few, many or a class for expanded clones.

TRBV6-2/TRBV6-3	TRBJ1-5	few	TRBD1	TGTGCCAGCAGTTCGACGACAGGGTTAGGACAGCCCCAGCATTTT	CASSSTTGLGQPQHF
TRBV9	TRBJ2-1	.	.	TGTGCCAGCAGCGTTTCGGTTGGTTATGAGCAGTTCTTC	CASSVSVGYEQFF
TRBV13	TRBJ1-1	.	TRBD1	TGTGCCAGCAGCTTGGGACAGTTGACTGAAGCTTTCTTT	CASSLGQLTEAFF
TRBV7-2	TRBJ1-1	.	.	TGTGCCAGCAGCCTAGGCCCGCAAACTGAAGCTTTCTTT	CASSLGPQTEAFF
TRBV16	TRBJ2-7	many	.	TGTGCCAGCAGCCCGACGACTGGTTCCTACGAGCAGTACTTC	CASSPTTGSYEQYF
TRBV7-9	TRBJ1-4	few	.	TGTGCCAGCAGCTTAGCGGACGTAAACAATGAAAAACTGTTTTTT	CASSLADVNNEKLFF
TRBV19	TRBJ1-2	.	.	TGTGCCAGTAGTATAGACCCTCCTGGCGGTGGCTACACCTTC	CASSIDPPGGGYTF
TRBV4-1	TRBJ2-3	few	TRBD2	TGCGCCAGCACCGGGGGGGTCACAGATACGCAGTATTTT	CASTGGVTDTQYF
TRBV4-1	TRBJ2-7	few	TRBD2	TGCGCCAGCAGCAGACTAGCGGGGGGGCTGAACGAGCAGTACTTC	CASSRLAGGLNEQYF
TRBV4-3	TRBJ1-5	few	TRBD1	TGCGCCAGCAGCCAAGTCTCCGGGACAGGGAGTCAGCCCCAGCATTTT	CASSQVSGTGSQPQHF
TRBV20-1	TRBJ2-7	few	TRBD1	TGCAGTGCCGCACCCATGATCCTGACAGGGGGCAAAGACTACGAGCAGTACTTC	CSAAPMILTGGKDYEQYF
TRBV5-4	TRBJ1-6	.	TRBD1	TGTGCCAGCAGCCCGCGACAGGGGAAGAATTCACCCCTCCACTTT	CASSPRQGKNSPLHF
TRBV9	TRBJ2-5	.	.	TGTGCCAGCAGCGTAGGGGCAGCAGAGACCCAGTACTTC	CASSVGAAETQYF
TRBV4-2	TRBJ2-7	.	.	TGTGCCAGCAGCCAAGTTCTCAGGGGACCAATCGAACGCGAGCAGTACTTC	CASSQVLRGPIEREQYF
TRBV13	TRBJ2-1	.	TRBD2	TGTGCCAGCAGCTGGGGGACTAGCCAGGGTGAGCAGTTCTTC	CASSWGTSQGEQFF
TRBV6-2/TRBV6-3	TRBJ1-1	few	.	TGTGCCAGCGCTTTAGGACAGGAAGCTTTCTTT	CASALGQEAFF
TRBV7-2	TRBJ1-4	.	.	TGTGCCAGCAGCTTACAGGGCCCTGGGAGGGAAAAACTGTTTTTT	CASSLQGPGREKLFF
TRBV21-1	TRBJ1-5	few	.	TGTGCCAGCAGCAAAGGGGGACAGGAACCCCAGCCCCAGCATTTT	CASSKGGQEPQPQHF
TRBV9	TRBJ2-2	many	TRBD1	TGTGCCAGCAGCCTAGGGGGCAATGGTCACACCGGGGAGCTGTTTTTT	CASSLGGNGHTGELFF
TRBV20-1	TRBJ1-1	few	TRBD1	TGCAGTGCTATAAGGGGACAGGGGAACACTGAAGCTTTCTTT	CSAIRGQGNTEAFF
TRBV4-3	TRBJ1-3	many	TRBD1	TGCGCCAGCAGCTTCAGTCATGACAGGGAAGAAAACACCATATATTTT	CASSFSHDREENTIYF
TRBV6-2/TRBV6-3	TRBJ1-4	few	.	TGTGCCAGCAAGACCGGGACTTTGGAAAAACTGTTTTTT	CASKTGTLEKLFF
TRBV29-1	TRBJ1-1	.	.	TGCAGCGTCCAGGGGAACACTGAAGCTTTCTTT	CSVQGNTEAFF
TRBV7-9	TRBJ2-1	few	TRBD2	TGTGCCAGCAGCTTAGTCCTAGCGGGGGACAATGAGCAGTTCTTC	CASSLVLAGDNEQFF
TRBV10-3	TRBJ2-6	.	.	TGTGCCATCAGATTAAGTCGGGAAGGTGGGGCCAACGTCCTGACTTTC	CAIRLSREGGANVLTF
TRBV6-2/TRBV6-3	TRBJ1-5	.	.	TGTGCCAGCAGTTACGGATCAAGGCAGCCCCAGCATTTT	CASSYGSRQPQHF
TRBV5-1	TRBJ1-1	.	TRBD1	TGCGCCAGCAGCTTTACAGGGGCCGATTTGAACACTGAAGCTTTCTTT	CASSFTGADLNTEAFF
TRBV7-3	TRBJ2-3	few	.	TGTGCCAGCAATGCTGCCCGGGGGCGAACAGATACGCAGTATTTT	CASNAARGRTDTQYF
TRBV4-1	TRBJ1-1	.	.	TGCGCCAGCAGGGGCGTCTTATTGAACACTGAAGCTTTCTTT	CASRGVLLNTEAFF
TRBV20-1	TRBJ1-1	.	.	TGCAGTGCTAGTGACAGACTCGGAACTTTGAACACTGAAGCTTTCTTT	CSASDRLGTLNTEAFF
TRBV12-3/TRBV12-4	TRBJ2-5	.	.	TGTGCCAGCAGTTTGTTCGGGACCCAGTACTTC	CASSLFGTQYF
TRBV20-1	TRBJ1-3	.	TRBD1	TGCAGTGCTAGACGGGACAGGGGGAGAACATCTTCTGGAAACACCATATATTTT	CSARRDRGRTSSGNTIYF
TRBV7-9	TRBJ1-2	.	.	TGTGCCAGCAGCTTGTGGCCAGGGTTGTACTATGGCTACACCTTC	CASSLWPGLYYGYTF
TRBV5-4	TRBJ2-1	few	TRBD2	TGTGCCAGCAGCCCCGGGAGGGGCAGCTCCTACAATGAGCAGTTCTTC	CASSPGRGSSYNEQFF
TRBV24-1	TRBJ1-2	few	.	TGTGCCACCAGTGCGGAGAATTTCTATGGCTACACCTTC	CATSAENFYGYTF
TRBV3-1	TRBJ2-5	.	.	TGTGCCAGCAGCCAGGGTCGGGGGAAAGAGACCCAGTACTTC	CASSQGRGKETQYF
TRBV7-2	TRBJ2-3	few	TRBD1	TGTGCCAGCAGCTTAGCGGGGACAGGGGGTCGAACAGATACGCAGTATTTT	CASSLAGTGGRTDTQYF
TRBV6-6	TRBJ2-7	.	.	TGTGCCAGCACCACAGGAAAGATGAACGAGCAGTACTTC	CASTTGKMNEQYF
TRBV4-3	TRBJ1-1	few	.	TGCGCCAGCAGCCAAGAAGCAGAGAAGAACACTGAAGCTTTCTTT	CASSQEAEKNTEAFF
TRBV12-3/TRBV12-4	TRBJ2-2	.	TRBD1	TGTGCCAGCAGTATGACAGGGCGTGGGGACGCCGGGGAGCTGTTTTTT	CASSMTGRGDAGELFF
TRBV7-3	TRBJ2-3	.	.	TGTGCCAGCAGCTTAGGAGGACTATCAGGGGATACGCAGTATTTT	CASSLGGLSGDTQYF
TRBV4-2	TRBJ1-2	many	.	TGTGCCAGCAGCCAAGAACAAGACCACCCCTATGGCTACACCTTC	CASSQEQDHPYGYTF
TRBV20-1	TRBJ2-1	few	.	TGCAGTGCTAGAGGGTATTCCTTTTCCTCCTACAATGAGCAGTTCTTC	CSARGYSFSSYNEQFF
TRBV29-1	TRBJ2-2	many	TRBD1	TGCAGCGTTTCGGGACAGGGGACCGGGGAGCTGTTTTTT	CSVSGQGTGELFF
TRBV5-1	TRBJ1-1	few	.	TGCGCCAACAGCTTGGTAGGGTTGGCCGAAAGGGCTTTCTTT	CANSLVGLAERAFF
TRBV14	TRBJ2-2	many	.	TGTGCCAGCAGCCAAGATTCCCAGGGCTCCGGGGAGCTGTTTTTT	CASSQDSQGSGELFF
TRBV9	TRBJ2-6	few	.	TGTGCCAGCAGCGAGGCTCCACGCTCTGGGGCCAACGTCCTGACTTTC	CASSEAPRSGANVLTF
TRBV7-9	TRBJ2-7	.	TRBD1	TGTGCCAGCAGCCCATGGGGACAGCTGTACGAGCAGTACTTC	CASSPWGQLYEQYF
TRBV6-2/TRBV6-3	TRBJ2-6	many	.	TGTGCCAGCAGCAGCCCGGTTTTAGGGGCCAACGTCCTGACTTTC	CASSSPVLGANVLTF